This paragraph reports one T cell receptor beta chain. This clone was seen a few times. No antigen is known for it. No base-level quality is on record; no much larger clone is a single base apart. This entry is derived from a study of CD4 T cells in relation to SARS-CoV-2 and coronaviruses (dated by TCRdb to about 2021). In the study overall: In the ViraFEST assay, PBMCs were cultured with antigen for about eleven days, after which TCR beta CDR3s were sequenced to identify antigen-specific clonal expansions. An HIV-1 Nef peptide pool or a no-peptide culture served as the negative reference condition. Patient-derived lymphoblastoid cell lines were used to map the HLA restriction of shared crossreactive spike epitopes. The study assessed, at the TCR clonotype level, memory CD4+ T cell crossreactivity between SARS-CoV-2 and common cold coronavirus spike proteins. The Adaptive Biotechnologies TCR-sequencing kit was used to sequence samples from three pre-COVID donors and the naive versus memory experiments, whereas other data were Illumina-based. A different, Illumina-based TCR-beta assay was used to sequence expansion assays from other donors in the study. What the study reported, not specific to this receptor: Pre-pandemic and post-infection samples were not both contributed by any donor, so tracing of the source of pre-existing responses was limited. Crossreactive clones showed significantly weaker SARS-CoV-2-driven expansion than monoreactive clones, consistent with antigenic imprinting. Memory CD4+ clonotypes crossrecognizing SARS-CoV-2 and at least one common cold coronavirus spike were found in 55% to 70% of donors. Because the crossreactivity analysis focused on spike protein, crossreactivity against other viral proteins was not assessed. Small numbers of patients and of tested TCRs were a limitation of the study.

The library relied on the immunoSEQ multiplex PCR assay. In the source study's methods: During preprocessing, nonproductive sequences were removed, as were CDR3s that did not start with C, did not end with F or W, or were shorter than 7 amino acids. The MANAFEST web app identified antigen-specific clonotypes based on expansion compared with the reference and other culture wells. A clone was considered positive if the clone showed significant expansion compared with the reference culture in 2 of 3 replicate wells at an FDR below 0.05. Positive clones also required significant expansion versus all other tandem wells and an odds ratio above 5. Pairwise Levenshtein distance, computed with the stringdist R package after three terminal residues were trimmed from each end, was used as the measure of CDR3 homology. TCRdb took over this immuneACCESS table, retaining in-frame rearrangements with V and J assigned. Such tables are incomplete; in checked studies, under half of the missing clones stem from an unresolved V gene, and the remainder is unexplained. V, J and clone size are those of that table, while D and trimming were read from the DNA. For this sample there are 23,000 or so clones; roughly 80% appear just once. The ten largest make up over 10% of the sample.

From the germline V gene, CDR1 is SGHRS and CDR2 is YFSETQ. The CDR3 contains 15 residues, cysteine and phenylalanine counted. Kept here is only the CDR3 DNA, which spans 45 bases and is read in frame from base 1. V trim: 5 bases; J trim: 4 bases; unmatched bases: 6. CD4+ T cells from unexposed donors were collected before the COVID-19 pandemic (2011-2018). The EasySep CD4+ T cell isolation kit was used to isolate CD4+ T cells once the cultures had run for nine to eleven days. As cell number allowed, CD4+ T cells from unexposed donors were tested for reactivity to SARS-CoV-2 S and N and to four common cold coronavirus spike pools. PBMCs were cultured at under 2.5 million per well in IMDM supplemented with around 5% human AB serum and 9 to 10 IU/ml IL-2. Half of the culture medium was replaced with fresh IL-2-containing medium on days 3 and 7. Each peptide culture condition was generally run in triplicate replicate wells. Leukapheresis product for the unexposed donors was purchased commercially. Ficoll-Paque PLUS gradient centrifugation was used to isolate PBMCs from either whole blood or leukapheresis product. The PBMCs went either fresh into the expansion assay or into cryopreservation at -140 degrees C. The QIAamp Micro DNA Kit was used to extract genomic DNA from the CD4+ T cells.

Sequencing was carried out using CD4+ T cells from PBMCs, cultured in vitro. The clonotype was recovered from a human donor in good health. The chain was built from TRBV5-1 and TRBJ2-1; 10 nucleotides in the junction match TRBD2. CDR3 reads: CASSFEREGYNEQFF. The DNA reads as follows: TGCGCCAGCAGTTTTGAGCGGGAGGGGTACAATGAGCAGTTCTTC.